These T cell receptor beta chains were read from a single sample in a study of blood T cell repertoires in COVID-19. Profiled with immunoSEQ multiplex PCR; TCRdb holds only in-frame clones, not every one. The table shows around 700,000 clones, with 85% to 90% occurring only once. The material sequenced was peripheral blood. All receptors derive from a woman between 18 and 29 years old with acute or convalescent COVID-19. Both conserved end residues are part of each CDR3. Fields, in order: CDR3 DNA, CDR3 protein, D gene, J gene, V gene, clone size. The D gene is left open where the match is weak. Size values are once, few and many counts, or a class for expanded clones, and some rows have none.

TGTGCTAGTGGTTGGGGCAAGCACACCGGGGAGCTGTTTTTT,CASGWGKHTGELFF,.,TRBJ2-2,TRBV12-5,.
TGCGCCAGCAGCCCTGCGTTAAGTCACGAGCAGTACTTC,CASSPALSHEQYF,.,TRBJ2-7,TRBV4-1,once
TGTGCCAGCAGCTTAGGGGGGGAGAACTACGAGCAGTACTTC,CASSLGGENYEQYF,.,TRBJ2-7,TRBV7-9,.
TGTGCCAGCAGTTACTCTGGCTCCTGGGCGGGAGAGACCCAGTACTTC,CASSYSGSWAGETQYF,.,TRBJ2-5,TRBV6-5,.
TGTGCCAGCAGCGTCGAGATCGAGGGGGCCGCAGATACGCAGTATTTT,CASSVEIEGAADTQYF,TRBD1,TRBJ2-3,TRBV9,.
TGTGCCAGCAGTGGCAGGGGAATTGGCTACACCTTC,CASSGRGIGYTF,.,TRBJ1-2,TRBV12-3/TRBV12-4,.
TGTGCCAGCAGTTCTGGCTCCTTCTACAATGAGCAGTTCTTC,CASSSGSFYNEQFF,.,TRBJ2-1,TRBV27,.
TGTGCCAGCATCGAGCGAGGATCAAGGGGCTGGGGGGTAACTAATGAAAAACTGTTTTTT,CASIERGSRGWGVTNEKLFF,.,TRBJ1-4,TRBV2,.
TGTGCCAGCAGCGCCTTGGGGGCCCGAGGCTATGGCTACACCTTC,CASSALGARGYGYTF,.,TRBJ1-2,TRBV9,.
TGTGCCAGCAGCCCCGGGAGCAATCAGCCCCAGCATTTT,CASSPGSNQPQHF,.,TRBJ1-5,TRBV6-6,.
TGTGCCAGCAGCCAAGGGACAGGGGTCAGCGAGCAGTACTTC,CASSQGTGVSEQYF,TRBD1,TRBJ2-7,TRBV14,.
TGTGCCTGGAGTCGCGACGCGGGCGGCTACACCTTC,CAWSRDAGGYTF,.,TRBJ1-2,TRBV30,.
TGTGCCAGCAGTGAAGGGACAGGGGGCCATCAGCCCCAGCATTTT,CASSEGTGGHQPQHF,TRBD1,TRBJ1-5,TRBV6-1,.
TGCGCCAGCTCGGGTCCAATCAAACAAGAGACCCAGTACTTC,CASSGPIKQETQYF,.,TRBJ2-5,TRBV5-1,.
TGTGCCAGCAGCTCACCGGACAGCCCGTATGGCTACACCTTC,CASSSPDSPYGYTF,.,TRBJ1-2,TRBV5-4,few
TGTGCCAGCAGCTTCAAACCGGGACAGAAGCAGTTCTTC,CASSFKPGQKQFF,TRBD1,TRBJ2-1,TRBV5-6,.
TGTGCCAGCAACCCGACAGGGGACTATGGCTACACCTTC,CASNPTGDYGYTF,TRBD1,TRBJ1-2,TRBV6-2/TRBV6-3,.
TGCGCCAGCAGCCCACGTTGGACAGGGTCCTACGAGCAGTACTTC,CASSPRWTGSYEQYF,TRBD1,TRBJ2-7,TRBV4-3,.
TGTGCCAGCAGTGAAGCTAGAACCGGGGAGCTGTTTTTT,CASSEARTGELFF,.,TRBJ2-2,TRBV6-1,few
TGTGCCAGCAGCCAAGTGTACATTGAAGAGACCCAGTACTTC,CASSQVYIEETQYF,.,TRBJ2-5,TRBV14,.
TGTGCCAGCAGCTTAAGTGGAGGGAGCACCTTC,CASSLSGGSTF,.,TRBJ1-2,TRBV7-6,.
TGTGCCAGCAGTTCCCGGGACAGTGTTAATTCACCCCTCCACTTT,CASSSRDSVNSPLHF,TRBD1,TRBJ1-6,TRBV6-5,once
TGTGCCAGCAGCGTAGGAGGCAGGGGGTATACCTACGAGCAGTACTTC,CASSVGGRGYTYEQYF,TRBD1,TRBJ2-7,TRBV9,.
TGTGCCAGCAGTGAAACAGTAGGGGGCGCTTTTGGCTACACCTTC,CASSETVGGAFGYTF,TRBD1,TRBJ1-2,TRBV6-1,once
TGTGCCTGGAGTGCCCCGTATACAGGTCAGAGCAATCAGCCCCAGCATTTT,CAWSAPYTGQSNQPQHF,.,TRBJ1-5,TRBV30,.
TGCAGCGCTTCGTCAACAGGGAAGGGCACTGAAGCTTTCTTT,CSASSTGKGTEAFF,.,TRBJ1-1,TRBV29-1,.
TGTGCCATCAGTGAGGAGGTCTATGGCTACACCTTC,CAISEEVYGYTF,.,TRBJ1-2,TRBV10-3,.
TGTGCCAGCAGAGGACAGGGGGAAACCGGGGAGCTGTTTTTT,CASRGQGETGELFF,TRBD1,TRBJ2-2,TRBV6-5,.
TGTGCCAGCAGTTACGGAGGGGGCCGAATGGATGAGCAGTTCTTC,CASSYGGGRMDEQFF,.,TRBJ2-1,TRBV6-6,.
TGTGCCAGCAGTTTAATGGGCGGGGCGGGAGGTGAGCAGTTCTTC,CASSLMGGAGGEQFF,TRBD2,TRBJ2-1,TRBV28,.
TGTGCCAGCAGCCCCCGGCGACGGGGAGACGAGGACTATGGCTACACCTTC,CASSPRRRGDEDYGYTF,.,TRBJ1-2,TRBV9,.
TGCAGCGTTGGAGAGGAGGGGTCCTTCTTATCTGGGGCCAACGTCCTGACTTTC,CSVGEEGSFLSGANVLTF,.,TRBJ2-6,TRBV29-1,.
TGTGCCTGGAGTTTCCCGACTAGCCTAACAGATACGCAGTATTTT,CAWSFPTSLTDTQYF,TRBD2,TRBJ2-3,TRBV30,.
TGTGCCAGCAGCTTAGGGGACAGTTCCTATGGCTACACCTTC,CASSLGDSSYGYTF,TRBD1,TRBJ1-2,TRBV7-6,.
TGTGCCAGCAGTGGGGACAGGGTGAACACTGAAGCTTTCTTT,CASSGDRVNTEAFF,TRBD1,TRBJ1-1,TRBV2,.
TGTGCCAGCAGCTTAGTGATCGGGACAGGGCTGGGAAACACCATATATTTT,CASSLVIGTGLGNTIYF,TRBD1,TRBJ1-3,TRBV7-9,.
TGTGCCAGTACTCTGACGGGGGTGGGGGTCGGGGAGCTGTTTTTT,CASTLTGVGVGELFF,.,TRBJ2-2,TRBV19,.
TGTGCTAGTGGTCCCCCGGACAGAACTCTTGACTATGGCTACACCTTC,CASGPPDRTLDYGYTF,.,TRBJ1-2,TRBV12-5,.
TGTGCCAGTAGTATCCGGTCTCCCAGGGTGGGGACTGAAGCTTTCTTT,CASSIRSPRVGTEAFF,.,TRBJ1-1,TRBV19,.
TGTGCCAGCGGTTGGCAGGCCTACGAGCAGTACTTC,CASGWQAYEQYF,.,TRBJ2-7,TRBV2,.
TGTGCCAGCAGCCAGTTACAGGGCGGGGGCTACACCTTC,CASSQLQGGGYTF,.,TRBJ1-2,TRBV3-1/TRBV3-2,.
TGCAGCGCCAAGAGACCGGGACAGGCAAACGAAAAACTGTTTTTT,CSAKRPGQANEKLFF,TRBD1,TRBJ1-4,TRBV29-1,.
TGCAGCGTTGAAGATCTGGGCCTGGGCTATGGCTACACCTTC,CSVEDLGLGYGYTF,.,TRBJ1-2,TRBV29-1,.
TGTGCCAGCAGCCAACCGGGAGTCCAAGAGACCCAGTACTTC,CASSQPGVQETQYF,.,TRBJ2-5,TRBV3-1/TRBV3-2,.
TGTGCCAGCAGTTACTCGAATCGGGGGGACTACGAGCAGTACTTC,CASSYSNRGDYEQYF,TRBD2,TRBJ2-7,TRBV6-5,.
TGCGCCAGCAGCCTCTTGGGGGGACAGGGGGGTTATTCACCCCTCCACTTT,CASSLLGGQGGYSPLHF,TRBD1,TRBJ1-6,TRBV4-1,few
TGTGCCAGCAGTTACCCGGGGACAGGCGATCAAGGCTACACCTTC,CASSYPGTGDQGYTF,TRBD1,TRBJ1-2,TRBV6-6,once
TGTGCCAGCAGCTCAGGGTTGACTAATGAAAAACTGTTTTTT,CASSSGLTNEKLFF,.,TRBJ1-4,TRBV7-9,.
TGCGCCAGCAGCTTGGGGGACAGGGTGAACACTGAAGCTTTCTTT,CASSLGDRVNTEAFF,TRBD1,TRBJ1-1,TRBV5-1,once
TGTGCCATCGGGGACAGCTCCTACGAGCAGTACTTC,CAIGDSSYEQYF,TRBD1,TRBJ2-7,TRBV10-3,.
TGTGCCAGCAGTGTTGGGACAGGGGGACTTGGGGATACGCAGTATTTT,CASSVGTGGLGDTQYF,TRBD1,TRBJ2-3,TRBV6-1,.
TGCGCCAGCAGTGGGGGGAGCTCGATGAACACTGAAGCTTTCTTT,CASSGGSSMNTEAFF,.,TRBJ1-1,TRBV5-1,.
TGCAGCGTTCAAACCCGACAGGGGGCCTACAATGAGCAGTTCTTC,CSVQTRQGAYNEQFF,TRBD1,TRBJ2-1,TRBV29-1,.
TGTGCCAGCAGCTCCCTCACGACAGGGTCCTTGCCCTCTGAAGCTTTCTTT,CASSSLTTGSLPSEAFF,TRBD1,TRBJ1-1,TRBV7-9,.
TGTGCCTGGAGCGGACTACCGAATGAGCAGTTCTTC,CAWSGLPNEQFF,.,TRBJ2-1,TRBV30,.